The rows below give T cell receptor beta chains drawn from one sample of a study of shared clonotypes between healthy human individuals. The protocol was immunoSEQ multiplex PCR, while the TCRdb copy is restricted to in-frame clones and leaves out a portion. There are about 320,000 clones in the sample; roughly 87% occur only once, and around 15% lies in the top ten. Sequencing input: memory CD8+ T cells sorted from blood. These receptors all come from a man between 18 and 35 years old in good health. The CDR3 runs from the conserved cysteine through the conserved F or W. The order of the fields is V gene, clone size, CDR3 length, D gene, J gene, CDR3 DNA, CDR3 protein. A D gene is named only where the DNA matches it firmly. Expanded clones get a size class; other rows say once, few or many, or leave the size out.

TRBV11-1	NA	12	NA	TRBJ2-2	TGTGCCAGCAGCCCCCCGAGCGGGGAGCTGTTTTTT	CASSPPSGELFF
TRBV15	NA	15	NA	TRBJ1-6	TGTGCCACCAGCTCAAAGCCAAACTATAATTCACCCCTCCACTTT	CATSSKPNYNSPLHF
TRBV6-6	once	14	TRBD1	TRBJ1-2	TGTGCCAGCAGTTACCCGGGACAGGGGTATGGCTACACCTTC	CASSYPGQGYGYTF
TRBV30	NA	11	NA	TRBJ1-1	TGTGCCTGGAGTGTTCCTTATGAAGCTTTCTTT	CAWSVPYEAFF
TRBV6-6	NA	16	TRBD1	TRBJ2-5	TGTGCCAGCAGCCACCTCCGGGACAGGGTCTGGGAGACCCAGTACTTC	CASSHLRDRVWETQYF
TRBV13	NA	14	NA	TRBJ2-7	TGTGCCAGCAGTCGTGAGGGGAGCTCCTACGAGCAGTACTTC	CASSREGSSYEQYF
TRBV6-5	once	15	NA	TRBJ2-7	TGTGCCAGCAGCCGCGAGGGACACCCGACCTACGAGCAGTACTTC	CASSREGHPTYEQYF
TRBV30	once	12	NA	TRBJ2-1	TGTGCCTGGAGTGCTCTAGTTGATGAGCAGTTCTTC	CAWSALVDEQFF
TRBV13	NA	16	TRBD1	TRBJ2-7	TGTGCCAGCAGCTTAGGTGGAGGACAGGGGACCTACGAGCAGTACTTC	CASSLGGGQGTYEQYF
TRBV28	NA	17	TRBD2	TRBJ2-3	TGTGCCAGCACTAGGGCTAGCGGGGTATCTAGCACAGATACGCAGTATTTT	CASTRASGVSSTDTQYF
TRBV19	NA	15	TRBD1	TRBJ2-1	TGTGCCAGTAGTCGGGACAGAGGTTCCTACAATGAGCAGTTCTTC	CASSRDRGSYNEQFF
TRBV9	NA	16	NA	TRBJ2-3	TGTGCCAGCAGCGTAGAGCAGCCCCCTAGCACAGATACGCAGTATTTT	CASSVEQPPSTDTQYF
TRBV5-6	NA	17	TRBD2	TRBJ2-2	TGTGCCAGCAGCTTAATAGCGGGGGAAGCAATTCACGGGGAGCTGTTTTTT	CASSLIAGEAIHGELFF
TRBV9	many	14	NA	TRBJ1-1	TGTGCCAGCAGCGCCCCGGACAGATCCACTGAAGCTTTCTTT	CASSAPDRSTEAFF
TRBV4-1	NA	15	NA	TRBJ1-1	TGCGCCAGCAGCCAAGTTGGGGGCCTGAACACTGAAGCTTTCTTT	CASSQVGGLNTEAFF
TRBV4-2	NA	14	NA	TRBJ1-2	TGTGCCAGCAGCCCCCGGGGGCTGGACTATGGCTACACCTTC	CASSPRGLDYGYTF
TRBV5-4	NA	13	NA	TRBJ1-2	TGTGCCAGCAGCTCCGAATCTAACTATGGCTACACCTTC	CASSSESNYGYTF
TRBV13	NA	13	NA	TRBJ1-2	TGTGCCAGCAGCTTGGGGGAGCTCTATGGCTACACCTTC	CASSLGELYGYTF
TRBV28	NA	19	NA	TRBJ1-1	TGTGCCAGCGTCGATCAGGGGCCGGGACATCTACCGCTGGACACTGAAGCTTTCTTT	CASVDQGPGHLPLDTEAFF
TRBV30	NA	14	TRBD2	TRBJ2-5	TGTGCCTGGACCTCAAGAGCGGGAGAAGAGACCCAGTACTTC	CAWTSRAGEETQYF
TRBV19	NA	14	NA	TRBJ1-4	TGTGCCAGTAGGGGAGTCTTCGACAATGAAAAACTGTTTTTT	CASRGVFDNEKLFF
TRBV2	NA	14	NA	TRBJ2-5	TGTGCCAGCAGTCGTAGCGTACCCAGGGAGACCCAGTACTTC	CASSRSVPRETQYF
TRBV4-1	NA	16	TRBD1	TRBJ2-7	TGCGCCAGCAGCCAAGATCCGAGACAGGGATCCTACGAGCAGTACTTC	CASSQDPRQGSYEQYF
TRBV19	NA	16	TRBD2	TRBJ2-7	TGTGCCAGTAGTGGGTCTAGCGGGAGGGCCGACTACGAGCAGTACTTC	CASSGSSGRADYEQYF
TRBV4-1	NA	19	NA	TRBJ2-7	TGCGCCAGCAGCCAAGATTGGAGACACTTGATGGGCGGGTACTACGAGCAGTACTTC	CASSQDWRHLMGGYYEQYF
TRBV30	NA	15	NA	TRBJ2-3	TGTGCCTGGAGTAAATACACTAGATTTTTAGATACGCAGTATTTT	CAWSKYTRFLDTQYF
TRBV19	NA	14	NA	TRBJ2-7	TGTGCCAGTAGTATAGTCTCTACTTCCTACGAGCAGTACTTC	CASSIVSTSYEQYF
TRBV29-1	NA	11	NA	TRBJ2-1	TGCAGCTCGAGAAGACCGGGTGAGCAGTTCTTC	CSSRRPGEQFF
TRBV21-1	NA	15	NA	TRBJ2-7	TGTGCCAGCAGCAAAGTCCCGGACAGGGGTCACGAGCAGTACTTC	CASSKVPDRGHEQYF
TRBV13	NA	18	TRBD1	TRBJ2-1	TGTGCCAGCAGCCTCTTAGGGCCCCGGGACAGGGGTTCCCCGGGGCAGTTCTTC	CASSLLGPRDRGSPGQFF
TRBV5-1	NA	16	TRBD2	TRBJ2-3	TGCGCCAGCAGCTTGGACCCTAGCGGGGGCGCAGATACGCAGTATTTT	CASSLDPSGGADTQYF
TRBV6-5	NA	13	NA	TRBJ1-1	TGTGCCAGCAGTTACTCAGGAAGCACTGAAGCTTTCTTT	CASSYSGSTEAFF
TRBV5-1	NA	15	NA	TRBJ2-3	TGCGCCAGCAGCTTGTTAGGCCGCCGCACAGATACGCAGTATTTT	CASSLLGRRTDTQYF
TRBV29-1	NA	12	NA	TRBJ2-7	TGCAGCGTTGAATTGGTTGGATACGAGCAGTACTTC	CSVELVGYEQYF
TRBV7-6	NA	14	NA	TRBJ1-2	TGTGCCAGCAGCTTTGGCCAGGCCCCCTATGGCTACACCTTC	CASSFGQAPYGYTF
TRBV11-2	NA	15	TRBD2	TRBJ2-3	TGTGCCAGCAGCCGGGGACTAGCGGCCACAGATACGCAGTATTTT	CASSRGLAATDTQYF
TRBV6-6	NA	16	NA	TRBJ2-7	TGTGCCAGCTCCCTTGGTGGCGTAACTACCTCCTACGAGCAGTACTTC	CASSLGGVTTSYEQYF
TRBV11-2	NA	13	NA	TRBJ2-7	TGTGCCAGCAGCTTAATCTCCCCCTACGAGCAGTACTTC	CASSLISPYEQYF
TRBV6-7	NA	14	NA	TRBJ2-5	TGTGCCAGCAGTGCTACAGGTAAACCCGAGACCCAGTACTTC	CASSATGKPETQYF
TRBV5-1	NA	17	NA	TRBJ2-7	TGCGCCAGCAGCTTGGGGCTGGGGCTACTATCACTATACGAGCAGTACTTC	CASSLGLGLLSLYEQYF
TRBV5-1	once	14	NA	TRBJ2-1	TGCGCCAGCAGCTTGGTTGTCGACTACAATGAGCAGTTCTTC	CASSLVVDYNEQFF